This is a list of T cell receptor beta chains from one sample in a study of T cells in localized non-small cell lung cancer. Some clones are missing from TCRdb's copy, which holds only in-frame ones; the method was immunoSEQ multiplex PCR. The table includes 70,000 to 80,000 clones, 88% detected once. The input for sequencing was peripheral blood, taken before any cancer treatment. These receptors were collected from a woman aged 35 to 70 with stage I squamous cell lung carcinoma. Each CDR3 is given with its conserved first and last residue. A D gene is named only where the DNA matches it firmly. Clone size, where shown, is once, few, many, or a class for clones that have expanded.

v_call: TRBV5-1; clone_size: NA; d_call: NA; j_call: TRBJ2-5; cdr3_aa: CASSSGDRLRGETQYF; cdr3_nt: TGCGCCAGCAGCTCAGGTGACAGGCTAAGGGGGGAGACCCAGTACTTC
v_call: TRBV7-8; clone_size: NA; d_call: NA; j_call: TRBJ1-2; cdr3_aa: CASSLEQGSYGYTF; cdr3_nt: TGTGCCAGCAGCTTAGAACAGGGAAGCTATGGCTACACCTTC
v_call: TRBV29-1; clone_size: few; d_call: TRBD1; j_call: TRBJ2-5; cdr3_aa: CSGRQGGETQYF; cdr3_nt: TGCAGCGGACGACAGGGTGGGGAGACCCAGTACTTC
v_call: TRBV19; clone_size: NA; d_call: TRBD1; j_call: TRBJ2-1; cdr3_aa: CASSFWDSYNEQFF; cdr3_nt: TGTGCCAGTAGTTTCTGGGACAGTTACAATGAGCAGTTCTTC
v_call: TRBV5-1; clone_size: NA; d_call: NA; j_call: TRBJ2-7; cdr3_aa: CASSLGTASSYEQYF; cdr3_nt: TGCGCCAGCAGCTTGGGGACGGCCAGCTCCTACGAGCAGTACTTC
v_call: TRBV5-1; clone_size: NA; d_call: NA; j_call: TRBJ1-1; cdr3_aa: CASSGGPGNTEAFF; cdr3_nt: TGCGCCAGCAGCGGGGGGCCGGGGAACACTGAAGCTTTCTTT
v_call: TRBV7-8; clone_size: NA; d_call: TRBD1; j_call: TRBJ1-4; cdr3_aa: CASSTSGQSNEKLFF; cdr3_nt: TGTGCCAGCAGCACGTCGGGACAGTCAAATGAAAAACTGTTTTTT
v_call: TRBV5-1; clone_size: NA; d_call: TRBD2; j_call: TRBJ2-1; cdr3_aa: CASRGAGGPGEQFF; cdr3_nt: TGCGCCAGCAGGGGAGCGGGGGGGCCCGGTGAGCAGTTCTTC
v_call: TRBV30; clone_size: NA; d_call: NA; j_call: TRBJ1-5; cdr3_aa: CAWSVLGQPQHF; cdr3_nt: TGTGCCTGGAGTGTACTAGGTCAGCCCCAGCATTTT
v_call: TRBV30; clone_size: NA; d_call: NA; j_call: TRBJ1-3; cdr3_aa: CASSSGSGNTIYF; cdr3_nt: TGTGCCTCCTCGTCTGGCTCTGGAAACACCATATATTTT
v_call: TRBV6-6; clone_size: NA; d_call: NA; j_call: TRBJ1-2; cdr3_aa: CASSYSEGLVGYTF; cdr3_nt: TGTGCCAGCAGTTACTCGGAGGGTTTGGTAGGCTACACCTTC
v_call: TRBV10-1; clone_size: NA; d_call: NA; j_call: TRBJ2-2; cdr3_aa: CASSGTASTGELFF; cdr3_nt: TGCGCCAGCAGTGGGACAGCGAGCACCGGGGAGCTGTTTTTT
v_call: TRBV5-1; clone_size: NA; d_call: NA; j_call: TRBJ2-3; cdr3_aa: CASSWPPGLASTDTQYF; cdr3_nt: TGCGCCAGCAGCTGGCCCCCCGGGTTGGCTAGCACAGATACGCAGTATTTT